What follows are 2 T cell receptor beta chains derived from one specimen sequenced in a study of blood T cell repertoires in COVID-19 (dated by TCRdb to about 2020). The receptor library was made with the immunoSEQ multiplex PCR assay. The clones in this table, taken by TCRdb from immuneACCESS, are in-frame only. Not every clone is retained; where verified, under half of the shortfall comes from an unresolved V gene, and the cause of the rest is unknown. Within this sample are about 150,000 clones, with approximately 80% of them counted one time only. Clones ranked in the top ten supply roughly an eighth of the sample. Specimen: peripheral blood. All receptors derive from a woman aged 60-75 years with COVID-19, enrolled during active disease.

This chain joins TRBV12-5 and TRBJ1-5; D call uncertain. Germline lookup yields CDR1 LGHNT and CDR2 FRNRAP. V shed 0 bases and J shed 4 bases, with 4 bases lying between them. This CDR3 has 13 residues. The chain's CDR3 is CASGLVQNQPQHF. The CDR3 nucleotides are TGTGCTAGTGGTTTGGTACAAAATCAGCCCCAGCATTTT. Drawing the rest from reference TRBV12-5 and TRBJ1-5, the complete variable domain is DARVTQTPRHKVTEMGQEVTMRCQPILGHNTVFWYRQTMMQGLELLAYFRNRAPLDDSGMPKDRFSAEMPDATLATLKIQPSEPRDSAVYFCASGLVQNQPQHFGDGTRLSIL.

The chain carries TRBV15 and TRBJ1-1; TRBD1 might be the D (5 bases). CDR1 is LNHNV and CDR2 is YYDKDF in the germline V gene (reference sequence). The CDR3 extends over 12 amino acids. Trimming stripped 4 bases from V and 8 bases from J, with 11 bases between. The CDR3 DNA sequence: TGTGCCACCAGCACCAGGGTATCCGAAGCTTTCTTT. This gives the protein CATSTRVSEAFF.